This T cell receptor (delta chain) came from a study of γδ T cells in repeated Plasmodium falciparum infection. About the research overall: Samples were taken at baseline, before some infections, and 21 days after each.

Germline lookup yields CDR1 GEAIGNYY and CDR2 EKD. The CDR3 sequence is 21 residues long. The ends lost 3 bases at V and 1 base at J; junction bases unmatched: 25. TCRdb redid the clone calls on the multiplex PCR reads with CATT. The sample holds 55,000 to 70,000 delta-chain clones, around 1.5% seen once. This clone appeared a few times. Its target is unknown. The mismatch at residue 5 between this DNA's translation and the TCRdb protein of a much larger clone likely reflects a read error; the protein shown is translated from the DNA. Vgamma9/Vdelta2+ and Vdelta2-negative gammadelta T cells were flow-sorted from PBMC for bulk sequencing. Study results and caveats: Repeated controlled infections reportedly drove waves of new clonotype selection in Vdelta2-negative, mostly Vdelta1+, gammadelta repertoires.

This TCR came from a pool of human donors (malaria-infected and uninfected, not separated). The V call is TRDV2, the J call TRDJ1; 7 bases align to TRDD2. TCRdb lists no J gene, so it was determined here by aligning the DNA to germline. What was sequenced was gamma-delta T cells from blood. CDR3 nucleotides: TGTGCCTGTGACGCCTCCTGCTCTTTATTCCTACCCGGGGTGGCCACCGATAAACTCATCTTT. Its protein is CACDASCSLFLPGVATDKLIF.